This is a list of T cell receptor beta chains from one sample in a study of technical replicates of blood from four donors. The repertoire was sequenced with immunoSEQ multiplex PCR; TCRdb's copy has only in-frame clones and lacks some. There are approximately 65,000 clones in the sample; approximately 86% occur only once, and roughly 5% lies in the top ten. Sequenced input: PBMCs. The source is a human donor in good health. Some clones in this sample may be carry-over from other donors' samples. Each CDR3 is given with its conserved first and last residue. The D gene is left open where the match is weak. Clone size is given for some rows only: seen once, a few or many times, or a class if the clone is expanded.

D: TRBD1
J: TRBJ1-6
size: .
V: TRBV12-5
DNA: TGTGCTAGTGGTTTGGCCGGGACAGGGGTCCCCTCCTATAATTCACCCCTCCACTTT
CDR3: CASGLAGTGVPSYNSPLHF

D: TRBD1
J: TRBJ2-5
size: .
V: TRBV4-3
DNA: TGCGCCAGCAGCCAGCGGGACAGGGGTATTGAGACCCAGTACTTC
CDR3: CASSQRDRGIETQYF

D: TRBD1
J: TRBJ2-7
size: .
V: TRBV4-3
DNA: TGCGCCAGCAGCCAAGAAGGCAGGACAGGCGAGCAGTACTTC
CDR3: CASSQEGRTGEQYF

D: .
J: TRBJ1-6
size: .
V: TRBV7-2
DNA: TGTGCCAGCAGCTTCCTAAATTCACCCCTCCACTTT
CDR3: CASSFLNSPLHF

D: .
J: TRBJ2-7
size: .
V: TRBV28
DNA: TGTGCCAGAGGGGACTCTTCCTCCTACGAGCAGTACTTC
CDR3: CARGDSSSYEQYF

D: TRBD1
J: TRBJ2-1
size: .
V: TRBV11-3
DNA: TGTGCCAGCAGCTTAGGAAGGACAGGCAATGAGCAGTTCTTC
CDR3: CASSLGRTGNEQFF

D: TRBD1
J: TRBJ1-2
size: .
V: TRBV5-8
DNA: TGTGCCAGCAGCCCGGGAGGGGGCAGTGGCTATGGCTACACCTTC
CDR3: CASSPGGGSGYGYTF

D: TRBD2
J: TRBJ2-7
size: .
V: TRBV11-3
DNA: TGTGCCAGCAGCTTAGATTACGCGGGAGAGAGCTCCTACGAGCAGTACTTC
CDR3: CASSLDYAGESSYEQYF

D: TRBD2
J: TRBJ2-3
size: .
V: TRBV6-5
DNA: TGTGCCAGCAGCCTACTAGCGGGGTCCCCAGATACGCAGTATTTT
CDR3: CASSLLAGSPDTQYF

D: TRBD2
J: TRBJ2-1
size: .
V: TRBV9
DNA: TGTGCCAGCAGCCCTCGACTAGCCTACTACAATGAGCAGTTCTTC
CDR3: CASSPRLAYYNEQFF

D: .
J: TRBJ2-7
size: .
V: TRBV11-3
DNA: TGTGCCAGCAGCTCCCCCCCTACCTCCTACGAGCAGTACTTC
CDR3: CASSSPPTSYEQYF

D: .
J: TRBJ2-2
size: .
V: TRBV14
DNA: TGTGCCAGCAGTGACAGGAGGAACACCGGGGAGCTGTTTTTT
CDR3: CASSDRRNTGELFF

D: .
J: TRBJ2-7
size: .
V: TRBV7-3
DNA: TGTGCCAGCAGCTTATGGGGCAGCTACGAGCAGTACTTC
CDR3: CASSLWGSYEQYF

D: .
J: TRBJ2-7
size: .
V: TRBV19
DNA: TGTGCCAGTAGTATCCAAGGAGGGGCCAGCTCCTACGAGCAGTACTTC
CDR3: CASSIQGGASSYEQYF

D: .
J: TRBJ1-3
size: .
V: TRBV18
DNA: TGTGCCAGCTCACCGACTGACTCTGGAAACACCATATATTTT
CDR3: CASSPTDSGNTIYF

D: .
J: TRBJ2-6
size: few
V: TRBV4-1
DNA: TGCGCCAGCAGGGCAACGGGGGGCGGCCTCTCTGGGGCCAACGTCCTGACTTTC
CDR3: CASRATGGGLSGANVLTF

D: TRBD1
J: TRBJ2-3
size: .
V: TRBV4-1
DNA: TGCGCCAGCAGCCCGACAGGGTCAGGAGATACGCAGTATTTT
CDR3: CASSPTGSGDTQYF

D: .
J: TRBJ1-2
size: .
V: TRBV4-3
DNA: TGCGCCAGCAGCCAAGCTTCAGGGGTAGGCTATGGCTACACCTTC
CDR3: CASSQASGVGYGYTF

D: .
J: TRBJ2-3
size: .
V: TRBV5-5
DNA: TGTGCCAGCAGCTTGAGGAGCGGTTACTCAGATACGCAGTATTTT
CDR3: CASSLRSGYSDTQYF

D: TRBD1
J: TRBJ2-5
size: .
V: TRBV7-9
DNA: TGTGCCAGCAGCTCGGGGACAGTATTACAAGAGACCCAGTACTTC
CDR3: CASSSGTVLQETQYF

D: TRBD1
J: TRBJ1-5
size: .
V: TRBV6-5
DNA: TGTGCCAGCACCACCAGACAGGGGAGAGAGCCCCAGCATTTT
CDR3: CASTTRQGREPQHF

D: TRBD2
J: TRBJ2-3
size: .
V: TRBV5-4
DNA: TGTGCCAGCAGCCCGGTAGCGGGGGGGCGCGGAGATACGCAGTATTTT
CDR3: CASSPVAGGRGDTQYF

D: .
J: TRBJ2-7
size: once
V: TRBV18
DNA: TGTGCCAGCTCAAAAGGACAGCCCTCAGGGCAGTACTTC
CDR3: CASSKGQPSGQYF

D: .
J: TRBJ1-1
size: few
V: TRBV7-9
DNA: TGTGCCAGCAGCTTAGTGCGGTGGAACACTGAAGCTTTCTTT
CDR3: CASSLVRWNTEAFF

D: TRBD1
J: TRBJ1-2
size: .
V: TRBV4-2
DNA: TGTGCCAGCAGCCCACGACAGGGCGCCTACACCTTC
CDR3: CASSPRQGAYTF

D: .
J: TRBJ1-2
size: .
V: TRBV7-3
DNA: TGTGCCAGCAGCTCTGGGGGGGGCGATGGCTACACCTTC
CDR3: CASSSGGGDGYTF

D: TRBD1
J: TRBJ1-5
size: .
V: TRBV7-8
DNA: TGTGCCAGCAGCTTAGGGGTCCAACAGGGGTATAGCAATCAGCCCCAGCATTTT
CDR3: CASSLGVQQGYSNQPQHF

D: TRBD1
J: TRBJ2-3
size: few
V: TRBV7-9
DNA: TGTGCCAGCAGCGGGCCCGGGACAGGGATAGATACGCAGTATTTT
CDR3: CASSGPGTGIDTQYF

D: .
J: TRBJ2-7
size: once
V: TRBV10-3
DNA: TGTGCCATCACCCCCCGCGGGGTCCAGAGCGAGCAGTACTTC
CDR3: CAITPRGVQSEQYF

D: .
J: TRBJ2-3
size: .
V: TRBV9
DNA: TGTGCCAGCAGCCGGGGGGATACGCAGTATTTT
CDR3: CASSRGDTQYF

D: TRBD2
J: TRBJ2-2
size: .
V: TRBV2
DNA: TGTGCCAGCAGAAGACTAGCGGGGGTTAACACCGGGGAGCTGTTTTTT
CDR3: CASRRLAGVNTGELFF

D: TRBD2
J: TRBJ2-5
size: .
V: TRBV27
DNA: TGTGCCAGCAGGGGACGGGGGGACTTTGAAGAGACCCAGTACTTC
CDR3: CASRGRGDFEETQYF

D: .
J: TRBJ2-7
size: .
V: TRBV5-1
DNA: TGCGCCAGCAGCCAGGGCCTAACCTACGAGCAGTACTTC
CDR3: CASSQGLTYEQYF

D: .
J: TRBJ2-3
size: .
V: TRBV25-1
DNA: TGTGCCCTCGGAGGGGGCGTCGATACGCAGTATTTT
CDR3: CALGGGVDTQYF

D: .
J: TRBJ1-1
size: .
V: TRBV4-1
DNA: TGCGCCAGCAGCCAAGGGGGCCCGCGGATGAACACTGAAGCTTTCTTT
CDR3: CASSQGGPRMNTEAFF

D: TRBD1
J: TRBJ1-1
size: .
V: TRBV5-8
DNA: TGTGCCAGCAGCCACAGGGGCGGGGCTTTCTTT
CDR3: CASSHRGGAFF

D: .
J: TRBJ1-1
size: .
V: TRBV4-3
DNA: TGCGCCAGCAGCCAACACCGGAATGACAGGCAGGCGGGAGCTTTCTTT
CDR3: CASSQHRNDRQAGAFF

D: TRBD1
J: TRBJ2-7
size: .
V: TRBV23-1
DNA: TGCGCCAGCAGTCCGAAAGGGACAGGGGACGACGAGCAGTACTTC
CDR3: CASSPKGTGDDEQYF

D: TRBD1
J: TRBJ1-3
size: .
V: TRBV5-1
DNA: TGCGCCAGCAGCTACACAGGGGTCGGAAACACCATATATTTT
CDR3: CASSYTGVGNTIYF

D: .
J: TRBJ2-7
size: .
V: TRBV6-5
DNA: TGTGCCAGCAGTTACGGCCGTTGGGGAGTCCAGCAGTACTTC
CDR3: CASSYGRWGVQQYF

D: .
J: TRBJ2-5
size: .
V: TRBV7-2
DNA: TGTGCCAGCAGCTTAGTAGCAGGGGTGGAGACCCAGTACTTC
CDR3: CASSLVAGVETQYF

D: TRBD2
J: TRBJ2-1
size: .
V: TRBV11-1
DNA: TGTGCCAGCAGCTTAACCGGGACTAGCGTCAATGAGCAGTTCTTC
CDR3: CASSLTGTSVNEQFF

D: .
J: TRBJ2-7
size: .
V: TRBV5-4
DNA: TGTGCCAGCAGCTTGGGGGGCCAGAATCTCTACGAGCAGTACTTC
CDR3: CASSLGGQNLYEQYF

D: TRBD2
J: TRBJ2-3
size: .
V: TRBV5-4
DNA: TGTGCCAGCAGCGTCGCCGGGACTATCACAGATACGCAGTATTTT
CDR3: CASSVAGTITDTQYF

D: TRBD1
J: TRBJ2-5
size: once
V: TRBV7-2
DNA: TGTGCCAGCAGCCGGGGTTTGAGACAGGGGGAGACCCAGTACTTC
CDR3: CASSRGLRQGETQYF

D: .
J: TRBJ2-7
size: .
V: TRBV4-1
DNA: TGCGCCAGCAGCCAAGTGAGAGGGGGGGTCTACGAGCAGTACTTC
CDR3: CASSQVRGGVYEQYF

D: TRBD1
J: TRBJ2-1
size: once
V: TRBV6-4
DNA: TGTGCCAGCAGTGACGGGACAGGGGGCAATGAGCAGTTCTTC
CDR3: CASSDGTGGNEQFF

D: .
J: TRBJ2-5
size: .
V: TRBV6-1
DNA: TGTGCCAGCGAAGTGTGGGGGAGGGAGACCCAGTACTTC
CDR3: CASEVWGRETQYF

D: .
J: TRBJ2-1
size: .
V: TRBV4-3
DNA: TGCGCCAGCAGCCAAGATAGACTAGTCAACAATGAGCAGTTCTTC
CDR3: CASSQDRLVNNEQFF

D: .
J: TRBJ1-1
size: .
V: TRBV7-9
DNA: TGTGCCAGCAGCCCCCCGGGGATAGGGCAAACTGAAGCTTTCTTT
CDR3: CASSPPGIGQTEAFF